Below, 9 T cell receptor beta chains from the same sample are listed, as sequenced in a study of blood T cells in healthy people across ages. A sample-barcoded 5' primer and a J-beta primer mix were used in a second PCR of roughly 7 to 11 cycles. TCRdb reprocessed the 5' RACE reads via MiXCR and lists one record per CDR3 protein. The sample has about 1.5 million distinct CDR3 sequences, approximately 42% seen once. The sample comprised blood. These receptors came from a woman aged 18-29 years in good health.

The CDR3 region is CASSLWFTQYF. The DNA of the CDR3 is TGTGCCAGCAGTTTATGGTTCACACAGTACTTC. The chain links TRBV12-3 or TRBV12-4 to TRBJ2-5; D unclear. The CDR3 loop spans 11 amino acids. The V end lost 2 bases, the J end lost 11 bases, and 9 bases lay between the germline ends.

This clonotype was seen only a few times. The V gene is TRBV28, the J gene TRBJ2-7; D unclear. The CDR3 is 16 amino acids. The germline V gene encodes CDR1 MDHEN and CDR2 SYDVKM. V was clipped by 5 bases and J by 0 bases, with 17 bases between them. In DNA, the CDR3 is TGTGCCAGCAGTGCTTCATCCGGACCCCCCTCCTACGAGCAGTACTTC. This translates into CASSASSGPPSYEQYF.

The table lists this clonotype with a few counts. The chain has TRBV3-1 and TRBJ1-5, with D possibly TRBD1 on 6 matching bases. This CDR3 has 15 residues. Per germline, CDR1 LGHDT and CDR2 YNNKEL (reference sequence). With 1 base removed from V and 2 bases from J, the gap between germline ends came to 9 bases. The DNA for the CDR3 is TGTGCCAGCAGCCAAGTGCCAGGGGGCAATCAGCCCCAGCATTTT. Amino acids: CASSQVPGGNQPQHF.

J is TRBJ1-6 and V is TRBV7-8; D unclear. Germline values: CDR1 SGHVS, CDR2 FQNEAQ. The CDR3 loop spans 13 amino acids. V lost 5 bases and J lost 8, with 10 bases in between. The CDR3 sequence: CASSPSPYSPLHF. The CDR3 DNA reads TGTGCCAGCAGCCCCTCACCGTATTCACCCCTCCACTTT. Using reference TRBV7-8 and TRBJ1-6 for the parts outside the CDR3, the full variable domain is GAGVSQSPRYKVAKRGQDVALRCDPISGHVSLFWYQQALGQGPEFLTYFQNEAQLDKSGLPSDRFFAERPEGSVSTLKIQRTQQEDSAVYLCASSPSPYSPLHFGNGTRLTVT.

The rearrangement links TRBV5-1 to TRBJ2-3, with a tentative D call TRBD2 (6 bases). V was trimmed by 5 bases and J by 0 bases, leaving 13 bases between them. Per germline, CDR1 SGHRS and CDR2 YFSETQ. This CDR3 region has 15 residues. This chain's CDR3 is CASSPVSGSTDTQYF. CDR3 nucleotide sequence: TGCGCCAGCAGTCCCGTAAGCGGGAGCACAGATACGCAGTATTTT.

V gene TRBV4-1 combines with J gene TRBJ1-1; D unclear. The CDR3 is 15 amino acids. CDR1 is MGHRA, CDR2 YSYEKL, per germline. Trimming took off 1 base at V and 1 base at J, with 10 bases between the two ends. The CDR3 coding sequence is TGCGCCAGCAGCCAAGGGCTAGCCAGGAACACTGAAGCTTTCTTT. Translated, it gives CASSQGLARNTEAFF.

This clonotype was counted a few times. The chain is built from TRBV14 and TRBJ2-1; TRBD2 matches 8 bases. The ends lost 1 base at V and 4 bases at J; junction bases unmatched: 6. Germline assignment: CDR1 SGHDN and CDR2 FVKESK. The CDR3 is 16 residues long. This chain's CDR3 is CASSQVLAGLYNEQFF. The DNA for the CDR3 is TGTGCCAGCAGCCAAGTTCTAGCGGGTTTATACAATGAGCAGTTCTTC. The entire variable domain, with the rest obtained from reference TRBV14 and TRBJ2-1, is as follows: EAGVTQFPSHSVIEKGQTVTLRCDPISGHDNLYWYRRVMGKEIKFLLHFVKESKQDESGMPNNRFLAERTGGTYSTLKVQPAELEDSGVYFCASSQVLAGLYNEQFFGPGTRLTVL.

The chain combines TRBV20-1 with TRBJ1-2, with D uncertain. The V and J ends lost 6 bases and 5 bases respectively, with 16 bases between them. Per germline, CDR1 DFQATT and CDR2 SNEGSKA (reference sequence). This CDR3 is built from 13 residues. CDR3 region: CSAQQLGGYGYTF. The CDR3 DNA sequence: TGCAGTGCGCAACAACTTGGAGGGTATGGCTACACCTTC.

The CDR3 DNA reads TGCGCCAGCAGCTTGGTTATCGGCGGAGCAACTTTCTTT. Its translation is CASSLVIGGATFF. The genes are TRBV5-1 and TRBJ1-1, with unresolved D. Trimming pared 0 bases from V and 12 bases from J, leaving 15 bases between. Looked up from germline, CDR1 is SGHRS and CDR2 is YFSETQ. There are 13 residues in the CDR3.